This TCR beta chain was observed in a study of cytomegalovirus exposure and HLA in healthy donors. This CDR3 region has 14 residues. V was pared by 6 bases and J by 7 bases, with 16 bases between. Per germline, CDR1 MNHEY and CDR2 SVGAGI. A multiplex PCR was run with 60 Vbeta primers and 13 Jbeta primers. Only in-frame clones appear in the TCRdb table, and some are missing; sequencing was by immunoSEQ multiplex PCR. The sample carries roughly 130,000 clones, approximately 80% recorded once. The sample comprised PBMCs. The TCR was taken from a male donor in good health and CMV-seronegative. The V and J genes are TRBV6-5 and TRBJ1-5; D may be TRBD1 (5 bases). This CDR3 reads CASRRHPGEQPQHF. The CDR3 DNA reads TGTGCCAGCAGACGACACCCGGGGGAGCAGCCCCAGCATTTT.